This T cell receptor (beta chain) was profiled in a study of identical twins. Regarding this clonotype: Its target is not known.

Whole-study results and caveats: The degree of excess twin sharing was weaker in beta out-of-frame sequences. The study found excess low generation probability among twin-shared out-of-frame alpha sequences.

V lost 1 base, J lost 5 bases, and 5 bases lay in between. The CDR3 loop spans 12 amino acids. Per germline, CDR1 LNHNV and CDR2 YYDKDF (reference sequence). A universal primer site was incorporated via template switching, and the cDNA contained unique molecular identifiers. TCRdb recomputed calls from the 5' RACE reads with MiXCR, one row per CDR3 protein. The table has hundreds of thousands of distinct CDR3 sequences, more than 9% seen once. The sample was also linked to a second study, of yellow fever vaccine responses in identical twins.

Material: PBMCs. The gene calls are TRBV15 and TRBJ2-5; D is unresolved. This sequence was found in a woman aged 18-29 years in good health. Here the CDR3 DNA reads TGTGCCACCAGCAGAGTTGTCGAGACCCAGTACTTC. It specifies CATSRVVETQYF.